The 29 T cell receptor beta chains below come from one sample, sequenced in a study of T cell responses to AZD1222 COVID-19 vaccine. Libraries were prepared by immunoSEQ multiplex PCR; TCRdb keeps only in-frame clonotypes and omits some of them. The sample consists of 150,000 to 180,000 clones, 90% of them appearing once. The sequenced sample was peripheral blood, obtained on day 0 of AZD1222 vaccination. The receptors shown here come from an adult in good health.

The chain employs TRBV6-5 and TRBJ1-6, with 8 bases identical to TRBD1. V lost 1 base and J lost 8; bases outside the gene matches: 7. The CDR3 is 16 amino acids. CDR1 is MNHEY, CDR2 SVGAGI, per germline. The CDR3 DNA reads TGTGCCAGCAGTTACTTCGCGGACAGGGTAGATTCACCCCTCCACTTT. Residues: CASSYFADRVDSPLHF.

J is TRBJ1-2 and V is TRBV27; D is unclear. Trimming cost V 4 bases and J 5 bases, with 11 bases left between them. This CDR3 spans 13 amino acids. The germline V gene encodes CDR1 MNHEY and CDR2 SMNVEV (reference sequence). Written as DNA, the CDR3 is TGTGCCAGCAGTTACAAGGGTCGTTATGGCTACACCTTC. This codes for CASSYKGRYGYTF.

The chain's CDR3 is CASTWGHSDSPLHF. The CDR3 nucleotides read TGTGCCAGCACGTGGGGACATTCTGATTCACCCCTCCACTTT. This chain joins TRBV7-9 and TRBJ1-6; tentative D call: TRBD1 (6 bases). The V and J ends lost 7 bases and 8 bases respectively, with 15 bases between them. CDR1 and CDR2 (germline): SEHNR, FQNEAQ (reference sequence). CDR3 length: 14 amino acids.

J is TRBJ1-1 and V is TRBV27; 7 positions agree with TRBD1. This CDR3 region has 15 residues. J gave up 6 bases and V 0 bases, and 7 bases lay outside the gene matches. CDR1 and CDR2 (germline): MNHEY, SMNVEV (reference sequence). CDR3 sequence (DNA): TGTGCCAGCAGTTTATCGGTGACAGGGAGGGCTGAAGCTTTCTTT. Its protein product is CASSLSVTGRAEAFF.

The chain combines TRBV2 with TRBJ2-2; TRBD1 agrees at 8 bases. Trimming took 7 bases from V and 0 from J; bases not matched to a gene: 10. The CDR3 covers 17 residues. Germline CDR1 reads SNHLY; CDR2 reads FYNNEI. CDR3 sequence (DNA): TGTGCCAGCAAGCAGATCGGACAGGGATCGAACACCGGGGAGCTGTTTTTT. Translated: CASKQIGQGSNTGELFF. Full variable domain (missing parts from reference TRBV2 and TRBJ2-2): EPEVTQTPSHQVTQMGQEVILRCVPISNHLYFYWYRQILGQKVEFLVSFYNNEISEKSEIFDDQFSVERPDGSNFTLKIRSTKLEDSAMYFCASKQIGQGSNTGELFFGEGSRLTVL.

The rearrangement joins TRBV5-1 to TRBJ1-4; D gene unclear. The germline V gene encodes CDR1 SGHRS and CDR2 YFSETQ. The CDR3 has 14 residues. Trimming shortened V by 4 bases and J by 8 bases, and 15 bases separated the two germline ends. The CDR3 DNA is TGCGCCAGCAGCCTTACGGGGATCCGGGAAAAACTGTTTTTT. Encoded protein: CASSLTGIREKLFF.

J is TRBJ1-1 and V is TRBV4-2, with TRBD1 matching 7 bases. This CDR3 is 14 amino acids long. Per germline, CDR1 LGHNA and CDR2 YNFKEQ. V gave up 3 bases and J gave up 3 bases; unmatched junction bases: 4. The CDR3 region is CASSHSGGDTEAFF. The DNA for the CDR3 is TGTGCCAGCAGCCATTCAGGGGGAGACACTGAAGCTTTCTTT.

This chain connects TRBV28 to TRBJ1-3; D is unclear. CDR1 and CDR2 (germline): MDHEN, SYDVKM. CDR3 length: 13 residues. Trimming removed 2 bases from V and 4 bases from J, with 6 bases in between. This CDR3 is CASSLAAGNTIYF. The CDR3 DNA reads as TGTGCCAGCAGTTTAGCCGCCGGAAACACCATATATTTT.

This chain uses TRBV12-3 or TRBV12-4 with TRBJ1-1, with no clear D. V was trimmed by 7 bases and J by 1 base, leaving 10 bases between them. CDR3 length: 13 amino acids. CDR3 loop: CASTSTRNTEAFF. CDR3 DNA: TGTGCCAGCACCTCCACAAGGAACACTGAAGCTTTCTTT.

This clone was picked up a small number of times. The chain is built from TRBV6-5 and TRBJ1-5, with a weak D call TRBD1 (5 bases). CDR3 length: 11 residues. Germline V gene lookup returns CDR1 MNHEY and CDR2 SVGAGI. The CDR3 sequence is CALGTGQPQHF. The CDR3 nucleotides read TGTGCGTTGGGGACGGGACAGCCCCAGCATTTT.

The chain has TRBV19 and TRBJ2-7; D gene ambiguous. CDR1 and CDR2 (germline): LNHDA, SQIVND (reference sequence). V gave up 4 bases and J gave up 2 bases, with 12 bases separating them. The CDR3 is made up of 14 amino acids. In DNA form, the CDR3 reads TGTGCCAGTAGTAGCGTCATGAAAACCTACGAGCAGTACTTC. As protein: CASSSVMKTYEQYF.

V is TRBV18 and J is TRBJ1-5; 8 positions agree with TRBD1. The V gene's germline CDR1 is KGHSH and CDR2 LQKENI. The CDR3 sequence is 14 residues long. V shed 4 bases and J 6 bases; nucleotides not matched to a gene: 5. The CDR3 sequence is CASSRTGQAQPQHF. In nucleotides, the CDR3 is TGTGCCAGCTCACGGACAGGGCAGGCTCAGCCCCAGCATTTT.

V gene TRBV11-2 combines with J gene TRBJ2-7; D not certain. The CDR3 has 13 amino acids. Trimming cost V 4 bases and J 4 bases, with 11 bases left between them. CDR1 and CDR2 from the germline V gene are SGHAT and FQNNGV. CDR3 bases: TGTGCCAGCAGCTCCCCGGTAGGGTACGAGCAGTACTTC. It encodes CASSSPVGYEQYF.

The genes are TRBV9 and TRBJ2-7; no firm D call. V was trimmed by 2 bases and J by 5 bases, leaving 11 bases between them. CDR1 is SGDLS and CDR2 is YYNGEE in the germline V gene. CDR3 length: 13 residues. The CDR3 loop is CASSVWDVDEQYF. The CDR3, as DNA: TGTGCCAGCAGCGTCTGGGATGTGGACGAGCAGTACTTC.

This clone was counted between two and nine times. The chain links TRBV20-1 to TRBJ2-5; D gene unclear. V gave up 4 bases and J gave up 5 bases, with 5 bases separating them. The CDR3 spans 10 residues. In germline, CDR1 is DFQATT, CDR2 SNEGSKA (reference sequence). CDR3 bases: TGCAGTGCTATAGTGGAGACCCAGTACTTC. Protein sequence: CSAIVETQYF.

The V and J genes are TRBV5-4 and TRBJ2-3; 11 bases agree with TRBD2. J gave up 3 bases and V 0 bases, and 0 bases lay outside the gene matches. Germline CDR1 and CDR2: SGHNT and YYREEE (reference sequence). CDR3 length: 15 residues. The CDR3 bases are TGTGCCAGCAGCTTGGTAGCGGGAGGGACAGATACGCAGTATTTT. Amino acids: CASSLVAGGTDTQYF.

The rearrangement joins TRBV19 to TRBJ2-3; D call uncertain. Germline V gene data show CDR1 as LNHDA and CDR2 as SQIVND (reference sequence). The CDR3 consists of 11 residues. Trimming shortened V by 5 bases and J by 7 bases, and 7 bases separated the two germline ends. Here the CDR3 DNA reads TGTGCCAGTAGTGCTAGGTATACGCAGTATTTT. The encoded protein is CASSARYTQYF.

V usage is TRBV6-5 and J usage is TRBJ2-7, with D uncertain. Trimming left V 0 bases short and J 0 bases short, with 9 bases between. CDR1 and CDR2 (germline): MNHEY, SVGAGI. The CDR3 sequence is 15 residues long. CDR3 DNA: TGTGCCAGCAGTTACTCGCAGGCTTACTCCTACGAGCAGTACTTC. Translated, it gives CASSYSQAYSYEQYF.

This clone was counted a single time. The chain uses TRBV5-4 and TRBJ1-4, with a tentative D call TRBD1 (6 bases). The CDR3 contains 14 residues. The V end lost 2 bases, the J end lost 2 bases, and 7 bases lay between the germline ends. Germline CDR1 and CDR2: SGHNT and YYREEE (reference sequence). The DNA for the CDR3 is TGTGCCAGCAGCTTTGGACAGACTAATGAAAAACTGTTTTTT. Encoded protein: CASSFGQTNEKLFF.

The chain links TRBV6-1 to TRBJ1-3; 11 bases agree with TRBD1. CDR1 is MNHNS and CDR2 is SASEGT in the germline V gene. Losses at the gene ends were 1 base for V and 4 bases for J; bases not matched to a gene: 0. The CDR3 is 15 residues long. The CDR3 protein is CASSEGTGGGNTIYF. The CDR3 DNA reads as TGTGCCAGCAGTGAAGGGACAGGGGGCGGAAACACCATATATTTT.

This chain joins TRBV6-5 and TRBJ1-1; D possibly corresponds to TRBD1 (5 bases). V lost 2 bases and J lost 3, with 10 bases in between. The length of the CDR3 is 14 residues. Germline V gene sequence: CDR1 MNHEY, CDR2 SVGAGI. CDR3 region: CASSYEGLDTEAFF. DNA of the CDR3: TGTGCCAGCAGTTACGAGGGGCTTGACACTGAAGCTTTCTTT.

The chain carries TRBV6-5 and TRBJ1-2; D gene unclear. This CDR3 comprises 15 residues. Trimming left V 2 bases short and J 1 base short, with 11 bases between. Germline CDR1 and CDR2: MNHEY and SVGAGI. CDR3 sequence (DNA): TGTGCCAGCAGTTACGGAAGCGGCTATAACTATGGCTACACCTTC. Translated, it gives CASSYGSGYNYGYTF.

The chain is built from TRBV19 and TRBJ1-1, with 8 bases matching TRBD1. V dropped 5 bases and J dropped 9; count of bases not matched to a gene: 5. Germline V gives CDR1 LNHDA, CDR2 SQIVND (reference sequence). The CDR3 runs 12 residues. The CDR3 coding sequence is TGTGCCAGTAGTTCCCGGACAGGGCAAGCTTTCTTT. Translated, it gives CASSSRTGQAFF. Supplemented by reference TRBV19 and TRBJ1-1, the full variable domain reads DGGITQSPKYLFRKEGQNVTLSCEQNLNHDAMYWYRQDPGQGLRLIYYSQIVNDFQKGDIAEGYSVSREKKESFPLTVTSAQKNPTAFYLCASSSRTGQAFFGQGTRLTVV.

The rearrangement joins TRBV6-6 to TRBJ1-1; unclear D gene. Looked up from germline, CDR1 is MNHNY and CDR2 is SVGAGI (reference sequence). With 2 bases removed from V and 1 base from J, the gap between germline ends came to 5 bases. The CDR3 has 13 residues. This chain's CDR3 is CASSYSTNTEAFF. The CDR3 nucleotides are TGTGCCAGCAGTTACAGTACGAACACTGAAGCTTTCTTT.

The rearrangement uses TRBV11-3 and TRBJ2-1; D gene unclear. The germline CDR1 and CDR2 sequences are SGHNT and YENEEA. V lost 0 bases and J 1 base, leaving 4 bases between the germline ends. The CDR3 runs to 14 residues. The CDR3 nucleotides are TGTGCCAGCAGCTTAGACCAATCCTACAATGAGCAGTTCTTC. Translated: CASSLDQSYNEQFF.

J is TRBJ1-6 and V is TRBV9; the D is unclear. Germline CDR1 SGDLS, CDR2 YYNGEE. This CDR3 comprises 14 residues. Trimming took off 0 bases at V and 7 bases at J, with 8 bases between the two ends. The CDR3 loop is CASSVATSNSPLHF. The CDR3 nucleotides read TGTGCCAGCAGCGTAGCCACCTCCAATTCACCCCTCCACTTT.

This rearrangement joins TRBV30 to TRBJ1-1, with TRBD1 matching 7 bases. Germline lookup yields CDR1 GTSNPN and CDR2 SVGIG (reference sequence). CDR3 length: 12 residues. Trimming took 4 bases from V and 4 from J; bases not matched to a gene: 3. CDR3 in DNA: TGTGCCTGGACCACAGGGGCCACTGAAGCTTTCTTT. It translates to CAWTTGATEAFF.

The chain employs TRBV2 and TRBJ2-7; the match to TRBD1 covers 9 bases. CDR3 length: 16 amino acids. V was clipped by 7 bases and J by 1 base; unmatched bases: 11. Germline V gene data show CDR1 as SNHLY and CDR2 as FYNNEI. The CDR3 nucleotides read TGTGCCAGCACCGAGGGGCCCGGGACAGGGTCCTACGAGCAGTACTTC. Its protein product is CASTEGPGTGSYEQYF.

The CDR3 DNA reads TGCGCCAGCATCAGGGATACGGGAACTGAAGCTTTCTTT. It is translated as CASIRDTGTEAFF. The rearrangement uses TRBV5-1 and TRBJ1-1; the D gene is possibly TRBD1 (5 bases). V was shortened by 6 bases and J by 5 bases, with 14 bases between the two germline ends. There are 13 residues in the CDR3. Per germline, CDR1 SGHRS and CDR2 YFSETQ.